The TCR beta chain under discussion was sequenced for a study of T cells in Graves' hyperthyroidism and ophthalmopathy. Disease duration under 2 months; hyperthyroidism patients were aged 18 to 65. Pregnant or lactating patients were excluded, as were those with uncontrolled infection or other autoimmune disease. The CDR3 sequence is 13 residues long. The V end was cut by 4 bases, the J end by 3 bases, with 10 bases between. Germline V lookup: CDR1 SGDLS, CDR2 YYNGEE. This clonotype was observed a few times. TCR beta CDR3 regions were amplified from RNA. An initial round of RT-PCR targeting the TCR CDR3 relied on the HTBI primer set. TCRdb independently ran MiXCR on the multiplex PCR reads; one entry per CDR3 protein. The sample consists of about 420,000 distinct CDR3 sequences, 15% to 19% of them appearing once.

This TCR derives from a woman younger than 30 with Graves' hyperthyroidism. This chain links TRBV9 with TRBJ1-2, with no clear D. The sequenced sample was blood. CDR3 sequence (DNA): TGTGCCAGCAGCCTCGCATACGACTATGGCTACACCTTC. It codes for CASSLAYDYGYTF.